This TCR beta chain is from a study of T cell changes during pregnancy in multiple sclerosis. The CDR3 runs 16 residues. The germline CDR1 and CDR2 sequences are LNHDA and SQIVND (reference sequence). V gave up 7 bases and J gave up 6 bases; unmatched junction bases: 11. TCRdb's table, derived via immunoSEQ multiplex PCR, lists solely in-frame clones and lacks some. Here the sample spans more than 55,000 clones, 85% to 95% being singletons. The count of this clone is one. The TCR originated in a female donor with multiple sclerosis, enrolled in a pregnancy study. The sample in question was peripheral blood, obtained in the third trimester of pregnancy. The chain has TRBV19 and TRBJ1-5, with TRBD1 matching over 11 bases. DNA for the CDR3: TGTGCCAGTACCCCGCGGGGACAGGGGGAAGGTCAGCCCCAGCATTTT. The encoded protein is CASTPRGQGEGQPQHF.